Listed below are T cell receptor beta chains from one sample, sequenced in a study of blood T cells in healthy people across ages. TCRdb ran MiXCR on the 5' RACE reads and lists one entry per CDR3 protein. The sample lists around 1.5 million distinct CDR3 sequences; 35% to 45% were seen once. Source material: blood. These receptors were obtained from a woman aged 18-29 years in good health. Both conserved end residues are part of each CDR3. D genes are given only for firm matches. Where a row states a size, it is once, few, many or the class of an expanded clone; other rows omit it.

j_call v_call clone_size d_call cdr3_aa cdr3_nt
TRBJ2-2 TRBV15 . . CATSMNQGPGELFF TGTGCCACCAGCATGAACCAGGGGCCCGGGGAGCTGTTTTTT
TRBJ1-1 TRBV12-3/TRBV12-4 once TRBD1 CASSSGTGLMNTEAFF TGTGCCAGCAGTTCCGGGACAGGCCTTATGAACACTGAAGCTTTCTTT
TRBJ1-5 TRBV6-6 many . CASSYGGSNQPQHF TGTGCCAGCAGTTACGGGGGAAGCAATCAGCCCCAGCATTTT
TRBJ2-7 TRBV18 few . CASSPQEQTHEQYF TGTGCCAGCTCCCCTCAGGAGCAGACCCACGAGCAGTACTTC
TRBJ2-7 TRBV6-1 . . CASSPRDSATYEQYF TGTGCCAGCAGTCCCCGGGACTCCGCGACCTACGAGCAGTACTTC
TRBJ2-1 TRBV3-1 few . CASSQGAVEQFF TGTGCCAGCAGCCAAGGGGCGGTCGAGCAGTTCTTC
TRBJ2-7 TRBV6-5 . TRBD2 CASSHPSGRAPYEQYF TGTGCCAGCAGCCACCCTAGCGGGAGGGCCCCCTACGAGCAGTACTTC
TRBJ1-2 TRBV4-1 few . CASSQGISYGYTF TGCGCCAGCAGCCAAGGGATTAGTTATGGCTACACCTTC
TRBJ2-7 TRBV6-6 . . CASSITGSNEQYF TGTGCCAGCAGTATCACAGGTTCCAACGAGCAGTACTTC
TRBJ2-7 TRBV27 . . CASSSPKGRSYEQYF TGTGCCAGCAGTTCCCCGAAGGGGCGGAGCTACGAGCAGTACTTC
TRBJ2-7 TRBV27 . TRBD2 CASRSGGPMYEQYF TGTGCCAGCAGGAGCGGGGGCCCTATGTACGAGCAGTACTTC
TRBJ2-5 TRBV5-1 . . CTSSYRTLQETQYF TGCACCAGCAGCTACCGGACCCTTCAAGAGACCCAGTACTTC
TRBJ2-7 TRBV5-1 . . CASSLTVGTDEQYF TGCGCCAGCAGCTTAACAGTCGGTACAGACGAGCAGTACTTC
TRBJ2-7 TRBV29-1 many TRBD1 CSVEETGQFDEQYF TGCAGCGTTGAGGAGACAGGGCAGTTCGACGAGCAGTACTTC
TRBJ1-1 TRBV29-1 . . CSVVSTGITEAFF TGCAGCGTTGTCTCCACAGGGATCACTGAAGCTTTCTTT
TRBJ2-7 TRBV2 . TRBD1 CASSESSLGQGAPDIAYEQYF TGTGCCAGCAGTGAATCCTCCTTAGGTCAGGGGGCGCCGGATATCGCCTACGAGCAGTACTTC
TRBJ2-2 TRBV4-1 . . CASSQGAAVVAGELFF TGCGCCAGCAGCCAAGGAGCGGCAGTGGTCGCCGGGGAGCTGTTTTTT
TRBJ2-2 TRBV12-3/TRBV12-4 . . CASSLGAGKAGELFF TGTGCCAGCAGCCTAGGGGCAGGGAAGGCCGGGGAGCTGTTTTTT
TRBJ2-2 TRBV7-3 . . CPAAASSTGELFF TGTCCAGCAGCCGCATCGTCGACCGGGGAGCTGTTTTTT
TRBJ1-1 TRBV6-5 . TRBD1 CANSRQGAGGAFF TGTGCCAACAGCCGACAGGGGGCTGGGGGAGCTTTCTTT
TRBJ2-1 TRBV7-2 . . CASSLVHIPYNEQFF TGTGCCAGCAGCTTAGTCCACATACCTTACAATGAGCAGTTCTTC
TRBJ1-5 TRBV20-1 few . CSASLPGVRGMNQPQHF TGCAGTGCTAGCCTTCCGGGGGTCAGGGGAATGAATCAGCCCCAGCATTTT
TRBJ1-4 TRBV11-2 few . CASSSPGVDTNEKLFF TGTGCCAGCAGCTCCCCAGGCGTAGACACTAATGAAAAACTGTTTTTT
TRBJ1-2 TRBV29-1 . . CSVEKGGGFYGYTF TGCAGCGTTGAAAAGGGGGGGGGATTCTATGGCTACACCTTC
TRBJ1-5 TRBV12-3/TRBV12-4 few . CASSSSTGGWGQPQHF .
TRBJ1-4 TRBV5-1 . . CASSPTKSTTGSNEKLFF TGCGCCAGCAGCCCTACAAAATCGACTACAGGATCCAATGAAAAACTGTTTTTT
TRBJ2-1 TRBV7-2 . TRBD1 CASPSGTGAFNEQFF TGTGCCAGCCCCTCCGGGACAGGGGCTTTCAATGAGCAGTTCTTC
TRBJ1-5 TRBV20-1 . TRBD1 CSAGTGGLGQPQHF TGCAGTGCTGGGACAGGGGGATTGGGGCAGCCCCAGCATTTT
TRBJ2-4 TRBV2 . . CASTTTDRKKNIQYF TGTGCCAGCACCACCACCGACAGGAAAAAAAACATTCAGTACTTC